These 18 T cell receptor beta chains were all obtained from the same sample, sequenced in a study of T cells in Graves' hyperthyroidism and ophthalmopathy. RNA transcripts yielded amplified TCR beta CDR3 regions. Carried out on the TCR CDR3, a first-round RT-PCR used the HTBI primer set. TCRdb itself ran the multiplex PCR reads through MiXCR, one entry per CDR3 protein. The data show nearly 750,000 distinct CDR3 sequences, roughly a third seen once. Sequencing used blood. The receptors derive from a woman aged 40 to 55 with Graves' hyperthyroidism.

The count of this clonotype is one. One end of the junction fails to match germline, which may point to a read error. The V gene is TRBV20-1, the J gene TRBJ1-1; D gene ambiguous. CDR1 DFQATT and CDR2 SNEGSKA come from the germline V gene (reference sequence). The CDR3 has 15 residues. The CDR3: CSAKEAQRVNTEALF. Here the CDR3 DNA reads TGCAGTGCTAAGGAGGCGCAGAGGGTGAACACTGAAGCTCTCTTT.

In this sample, this clonotype turned up many times. The rearrangement uses TRBV24-1 and TRBJ1-5, with a possible D match to TRBD1 (5 bases). Trimming left V 9 bases short and J 4 bases short, with 18 bases between. The CDR3 totals 15 residues. The V gene's germline CDR1 is KGHDR and CDR2 SFDVKD. The CDR3: CATPGPLGGNQPQHF. The CDR3 DNA is TGTGCCACCCCCGGTCCACTGGGGGGTAATCAGCCCCAGCATTTT.

This chain links TRBV11-2 with TRBJ2-3; D might be TRBD2 (5 bases). V lost 5 bases, J lost 2 bases, and 14 bases lay in between. There are 15 residues in the CDR3. Looked up from germline, CDR1 is SGHAT and CDR2 is FQNNGV. CDR3: CASSRASQPTDTQYF. DNA for the CDR3: TGTGCCAGCAGCCGAGCTAGCCAACCCACAGATACGCAGTATTTT. Variable domain in full (rest from reference TRBV11-2 and TRBJ2-3): EAGVAQSPRYKIIEKRQSVAFWCNPISGHATLYWYQQILGQGPKLLIQFQNNGVVDDSQLPKDRFSAERLKGVDSTLKIQPAKLEDSAVYLCASSRASQPTDTQYFGPGTRLTVL.

Of note for this clonotype: The CDR3 ends on some other residue instead of the conserved phenylalanine or tryptophan, so this is likely a read error. Because the CDR3's place on the DNA is in doubt, the DNA is left out and the CDR3 is given as listed by TCRdb. The chain has TRBV11-2 and TRBJ1-2. The CDR3 has 8 residues if both end residues are counted. Per germline, CDR1 SGHAT and CDR2 FQNNGV. The CDR3 loop reads CASSLGGE.

This clonotype was observed a few times. The CDR3 reads CASRGGNDEAFF. The CDR3 DNA is TGTGCCAGCAGGGGAGGTAACGATGAAGCTTTCTTT. V is TRBV6-6 and J is TRBJ1-1; unclear D gene. Germline CDR1 MNHNY, CDR2 SVGAGI (reference sequence). The CDR3 is 12 amino acids. V was cut by 6 bases and J by 7 bases, with 12 bases left in between.

This clonotype has a handful of counts. J is TRBJ1-1 and V is TRBV19; D not resolved. CDR1 is LNHDA, CDR2 SQIVND, per germline (reference sequence). The V and J ends lost 1 base and 6 bases respectively, with 15 bases between them. CDR3 length: 15 residues. CDR3 sequence (DNA): TGTGCCAGTAGTATAGCGTCGGGGAGCCCCCCTGAAGCTTTCTTT. Its protein product is CASSIASGSPPEAFF.

This clonotype was seen a handful of times. V gene TRBV6-5 combines with J gene TRBJ2-7; D unclear. The CDR3 runs to 13 residues. Trimming removed 5 bases from V and 13 bases from J, with 21 bases in between. CDR1 and CDR2 from the germline V gene are MNHEY and SVGAGI. The CDR3: CASSEGPTRSPYF. DNA for the CDR3: TGTGCCAGCAGTGAAGGTCCCACAAGGTCGCCATACTTC.

The CDR3 DNA is TGTGCCAGCAGTTCCGGACAGGGAGTTACTCAGCCCCAGCATTTT. Translation: CASSSGQGVTQPQHF. This sequence joins TRBV19 and TRBJ1-5, with 8 bases lining up with TRBD1. The CDR3 has 15 amino acids. Per germline, CDR1 LNHDA and CDR2 SQIVND (reference sequence). J gave up 6 bases and V 9 bases, and 13 bases lay outside the gene matches.

The V gene is TRBV25-1, the J gene TRBJ1-3; 10 bases are a match to TRBD1. CDR3 length: 16 amino acids. Germline CDR1 and CDR2: MGHDK and SYGVNS. Trimming took 9 bases from V and 3 from J; bases not matched to a gene: 11. In DNA, the CDR3 is TGTGCCAGTGGAGTTGGACAGGGGGTGGGTGGAAACACCATATATTTT. This codes for CASGVGQGVGGNTIYF.

This clonotype was recorded a few times. The chain is built from TRBV6-2 or TRBV6-3 and TRBJ1-5, with TRBD1 matching 7 bases. The CDR3 totals 16 residues. V lost 5 bases and J lost 0; bases outside the gene matches: 7. Germline V gives CDR1 MNHEY, CDR2 SVGEGT. This CDR3 is CASSGGTVLSNQPQHF. CDR3 nucleotide sequence: TGTGCCAGCAGTGGTGGGACAGTCCTTAGCAATCAGCCCCAGCATTTT.

This clonotype was counted at least ten times. The rearrangement joins TRBV7-9 to TRBJ2-5; a possible D gene is TRBD1 (6 bases). This CDR3 has 14 residues. The ends were cut back, 3 bases at V and 2 bases at J, with 10 bases in the middle. In germline, CDR1 is SEHNR, CDR2 FQNEAQ (reference sequence). CDR3 in amino acids: CASSFWTVQETQYF. The DNA of the CDR3 is TGTGCCAGCAGCTTTTGGACAGTGCAAGAGACCCAGTACTTC.

This clonotype has more than one count but fewer than ten. The chain combines TRBV6-5 with TRBJ1-5, with 7 bases aligning to TRBD1. This CDR3 region has 14 residues. Trimming cost V 4 bases and J 7 bases; bases outside gene matches: 7. Germline V gene lookup returns CDR1 MNHEY and CDR2 SVGAGI. The CDR3 sequence is CASSLTGDGQPQHF. The CDR3 nucleotides are TGTGCCAGCAGTTTAACAGGGGATGGGCAGCCCCAGCATTTT.

The sample holds a few counts of this clonotype. V is TRBV6-9 and J is TRBJ1-6, with TRBD1 as a possible D gene (5 bases). CDR1 is MNHGY, CDR2 SVAAGI, per germline. The V end lost 6 bases, the J end lost 6 bases, and 15 bases lay between the germline ends. The CDR3 is 15 amino acids. The CDR3 DNA follows: TGTGCCAGCAGCCGACAGAGGTCCAGTAATTCACCCCTCCACTTT. Translated, it gives CASSRQRSSNSPLHF.

A remark on this clonotype: Just one base apart from a much larger clone, this may be a read error. This chain connects TRBV6-5 to TRBJ1-5; 7 positions match TRBD1. J was trimmed by 5 bases and V by 8 bases; bases with no gene match: 6. Germline V gene sequence: CDR1 MNHEY, CDR2 SVGAGI. CDR3 length equals 13 residues. CDR3 sequence reads: CASGGQPHQPQHF. CDR3 coding DNA: TGTGCCAGCGGGGGACAGCCTCATCAGCCCCAGCATTTT.

This clonotype was counted at least ten times. This sequence joins TRBV7-9 and TRBJ1-6; a possible D gene is TRBD1 (5 bases). V was cut by 6 bases and J by 8 bases, with 8 bases left in between. The CDR3 spans 12 residues. CDR1 is SEHNR, CDR2 FQNEAQ, per germline (reference sequence). CDR3 coding DNA: TGTGCCAGCAGAGAGGGACATTCACCCCTCCACTTT. Its protein product is CASREGHSPLHF.

At least ten counts were recorded for this clonotype. The chain has TRBV7-2 and TRBJ2-2; D might be TRBD2 (6 bases). The CDR3 is 14 residues long. V was shortened by 10 bases and J by 1 base, with 13 bases between the two germline ends. Germline loops: CDR1 SGHTA, CDR2 FQGNSA. The CDR3 loop reads CATQEGGNTGELFF. The CDR3 nucleotides read TGTGCCACCCAGGAGGGAGGGAACACCGGGGAGCTGTTTTTT.

This clonotype was counted ten times or more. The chain joins TRBV10-3 to TRBJ2-2, with TRBD2 matching 8 bases. The CDR3 has 13 amino acids. Germline-derived CDR1 and CDR2 are ENHRY and SYGVKD. Germline trimming cut 10 bases from V and 6 bases from J; bases unmatched to any gene: 7. The CDR3 DNA follows: TGTGCCACCAACGGGGGGGCCGCCGGGGAGCTGTTTTTT. This encodes CATNGGAAGELFF.

The chain employs TRBV5-1 and TRBJ1-1; no clear D gene. Deletions cut 0 bases from V and 4 bases from J, with 7 bases between. The CDR3 length is 13 residues. CDR1 is SGHRS, CDR2 YFSETQ, per germline. CDR3 nucleotides: TGCGCCAGCAGCTTGGCGGATGGCACTGAAGCTTTCTTT. As protein: CASSLADGTEAFF.